These T cell receptor beta chains were read from a single sample in a study of post-analysis software for immune sequencing data. TCRdb passed the PCR reads through MiXCR, listing each CDR3 protein once. The table records roughly 600,000 distinct CDR3 sequences, 40% to 50% of them present only once. The specimen was blood. These receptors all stem from a girl between 10 and 17 years old with multiple sclerosis. CDR3s include the opening cysteine and the closing phenylalanine or tryptophan. D genes are given only for firm matches. Clone size is shown for a subset of rows, as once, few, many or a class of expanded clone.

TRBJ2-3	.	.	TRBV3-1	CASSPLTKVTDTQYF	TGTGCCAGCAGCCCCCTGACGAAGGTCACAGATACGCAGTATTTT
TRBJ2-7	.	.	TRBV5-5	CAGSLVIDSYEQYF	TGTGCCGGCAGCTTGGTGATAGACTCCTACGAGCAGTACTTC
TRBJ2-3	.	TRBD1	TRBV24-1	CATSFTGATDTQYF	TGTGCCACCAGTTTCACAGGGGCTACAGATACGCAGTATTTT
TRBJ1-4	.	.	TRBV11-2	CASSLGWGRPNEKLFF	TGTGCCAGCAGCTTAGGGTGGGGACGGCCTAATGAAAAACTGTTTTTT
TRBJ2-7	few	.	TRBV28	CASSSPFDEQYF	TGTGCCAGCAGTTCCCCATTTGACGAGCAGTACTTC
TRBJ1-1	.	TRBD1	TRBV5-1	CASTETGASEAFF	TGCGCCAGCACCGAGACAGGGGCCTCTGAAGCTTTCTTT
TRBJ2-3	few	.	TRBV6-5	CASRITSTDTQYF	TGTGCCAGCAGGATTACCTCGACAGATACGCAGTATTTT
TRBJ1-2	.	.	TRBV10-3	CAISEGRDLYGYTF	TGTGCCATCAGTGAAGGACGGGACCTCTATGGCTACACCTTC
TRBJ1-1	few	.	TRBV29-1	CSVEGGPGDTEAFF	TGCAGCGTTGAAGGGGGCCCGGGGGACACTGAAGCTTTCTTT
TRBJ1-1	.	.	TRBV6-4	CASNRNDTEAFF	TGTGCCAGCAATAGGAACGACACTGAAGCTTTCTTT
TRBJ1-1	.	.	TRBV5-1	CASSTMDSTEAFF	TGCGCCAGCAGCACCATGGACAGCACTGAAGCTTTCTTT
TRBJ2-1	few	TRBD2	TRBV3-1	CASSQAAGESYNEQFF	TGTGCCAGCAGCCAAGCAGCGGGAGAATCCTACAATGAGCAGTTCTTC
TRBJ1-6	.	TRBD1	TRBV29-1	CSVRGQGETYNSPLHF	TGCAGCGTCCGTGGACAGGGGGAAACCTATAATTCACCCCTCCACTTT
TRBJ2-1	.	TRBD1	TRBV11-1	CASSEPDRRQFF	TGTGCCAGCAGCGAACCGGACAGGAGGCAGTTCTTC
TRBJ1-6	few	TRBD1	TRBV2	CASKTGQGILHF	TGTGCCAGCAAAACCGGACAGGGGATCCTCCACTTT
TRBJ2-7	.	TRBD2	TRBV4-1	CASSQQREPYNEQYF	TGCGCCAGCAGCCAGCAGCGGGAGCCCTACAATGAGCAGTACTTC
TRBJ2-5	.	.	TRBV5-1	CASSLSSFPIGQLQETQYF	TGCGCCAGCAGCTTAAGTTCTTTCCCAATCGGACAGCTCCAAGAGACCCAGTACTTC
TRBJ2-5	.	.	TRBV10-3	CAIREAEYQETQYF	TGTGCCATCAGGGAGGCAGAATACCAAGAGACCCAGTACTTC
TRBJ2-1	.	TRBD2	TRBV24-1	CATSDPGTSGLNEQFF	TGTGCCACCAGTGATCCCGGGACTAGCGGCCTCAATGAGCAGTTCTTC
TRBJ1-1	.	TRBD1	TRBV4-1	CASSQEKPQGVTEAFF	TGCGCCAGCAGCCAAGAAAAGCCCCAGGGGGTCACTGAAGCTTTCTTT
TRBJ2-1	.	.	TRBV29-1	CSVELRRPYNEQFF	TGCAGCGTTGAACTTCGTCGCCCCTACAATGAGCAGTTCTTC
TRBJ2-5	.	TRBD2	TRBV6-5	CASSYSFGAGGTKFEETQYF	TGTGCCAGCAGTTACTCCTTTGGGGCGGGGGGTACGAAGTTTGAAGAGACCCAGTACTTC
TRBJ2-7	.	.	TRBV5-1	CASSLHYPQEQYF	TGCGCCAGCAGCTTGCACTACCCCCAAGAGCAGTACTTC
TRBJ2-5	few	TRBD2	TRBV11-1	CASSSRLARQQETQYF	TGTGCCAGCAGCTCCCGACTAGCGCGCCAGCAAGAGACCCAGTACTTC
TRBJ1-5	.	.	TRBV27	CASWGGGAQPQHF	TGTGCCAGTTGGGGCGGCGGGGCTCAGCCCCAGCATTTT
TRBJ1-2	.	.	TRBV5-1	CASSFTSDSTDGYTF	TGCGCCAGCAGCTTTACATCGGACTCCACGGATGGCTACACCTTC
TRBJ2-6	.	TRBD2	TRBV27	CASSLIPPEREIVSGANVLTF	TGTGCCAGCAGTTTAATCCCTCCGGAGCGGGAGATAGTCTCTGGGGCCAACGTCCTGACTTTC
TRBJ2-7	few	.	TRBV12-3/TRBV12-4	CASSFNRGVRNEQYF	TGTGCCAGCAGTTTTAATCGCGGAGTACGGAACGAGCAGTACTTC
TRBJ2-5	.	TRBD1	TRBV5-1	CASSLNRGAQETQYF	TGCGCCAGCAGCCTTAACAGGGGGGCCCAAGAGACCCAGTACTTC
TRBJ2-7	.	TRBD2	TRBV24-1	CATSELAGGRYEQYF	TGTGCCACCAGTGAGCTAGCGGGAGGTCGGTACGAGCAGTACTTC
TRBJ2-7	.	.	TRBV5-5	CASSQGGSGVEQYF	TGTGCCAGCAGCCAAGGGGGGAGCGGGGTCGAGCAGTACTTC
TRBJ2-5	few	TRBD2	TRBV7-9	CASSSSAGGPQETQYF	TGTGCCAGCAGCTCTTCAGCGGGAGGGCCTCAAGAGACCCAGTACTTC
TRBJ2-1	.	.	TRBV11-3	CASSLGRSSHNEQFF	TGTGCCAGCAGCTTAGGACGGAGCTCCCACAATGAGCAGTTCTTC
TRBJ1-1	once	.	TRBV11-1	CASSQSRNTGAFF	TGTGCCAGCAGCCAGTCCAGGAACACTGGAGCTTTCTTT
TRBJ2-5	.	.	TRBV5-1	CASSSRGANYYQETQYF	TGCGCCAGCAGTTCCCGAGGGGCTAACTATTACCAAGAGACCCAGTACTTC
TRBJ2-1	.	TRBD2	TRBV4-2	CASSHLGLAGPTYNEQFF	TGTGCCAGCAGCCACCTGGGACTAGCGGGGCCTACCTACAATGAGCAGTTCTTC
TRBJ1-2	once	.	TRBV12-3/TRBV12-4	CASKKQGPDTF	TGTGCCAGCAAAAAACAGGGTCCAGACACCTTC
TRBJ1-4	.	.	TRBV4-1	CASRDPLSGSNEKLFF	TGCGCCAGCAGGGATCCCCTATCGGGGAGTAATGAAAAACTGTTTTTT
TRBJ2-4	few	.	TRBV4-1	CASSPMGRLTKNIQYF	TGCGCCAGCAGCCCGATGGGGCGATTGACCAAAAACATTCAGTACTTC
TRBJ1-2	.	TRBD1	TRBV20-1	CSARALDRGNGYTF	TGCAGTGCTAGAGCTCTGGACAGGGGAAACGGCTACACCTTC
TRBJ2-7	.	TRBD1	TRBV12-3/TRBV12-4	CASSPGGARDEQYF	TGTGCCAGCAGTCCAGGGGGCGCCCGTGACGAGCAGTACTTC
TRBJ1-2	few	TRBD1	TRBV29-1	CSVGTGVTIGYTF	TGCAGCGTCGGGACAGGGGTAACTATTGGCTACACCTTC
TRBJ2-7	few	.	TRBV6-5	CASSSSGRDLSYEQYF	TGTGCCAGCAGTTCCTCGGGTAGGGACCTATCCTACGAGCAGTACTTC
TRBJ2-1	.	TRBD1	TRBV5-5	CASSTGQSSYNEQFF	TGTGCCAGCAGCACGGGACAGAGCTCCTACAATGAGCAGTTCTTC